The TCR beta chain under discussion was sequenced for a study of T-cell memory formation after mild COVID-19 (TCRdb year 2021). Background for the entire study: TCR sequence clusters from the two donors were largely donor specific. T-cell clones expanding and contracting after mild COVID-19 in two donors were tracked by longitudinal TCRalpha and TCRbeta repertoire sequencing. Two young, previously healthy adult volunteers made up the cohort, one male and one female. Beyond this particular receptor, the publication reports: SARS-CoV-2 specificity was not confirmed for the second-wave clones peaking on day 37. Only a couple of mild cases were covered by the study, and larger cohorts that include severe cases with pre-infection samples were considered necessary. Contracting CD4+ clones were found mainly in CM and EM memory subsets, while CD8+ clones were enriched in EMRA. Clones that contracted from day 15 to 85 showed balanced CD4/CD8 phenotypes, whereas a second wave of clones that expanded from day 15 to 37 leaned towards CD4+. Some responding clones were found in pre-infection memory, which suggests that pre-existing cross-reactive memory T cells took part in the SARS-CoV-2 response.

Ficoll-Paque density gradient centrifugation was used to isolate PBMCs. Compared with germline, V lacks 0 bases and J lacks 7 bases; bases without a gene match: 6. The CDR3 spans 15 residues, from the cysteine through the phenylalanine. The sequence is cut down to CDR3 DNA, 45 bases in frame from base 1. According to the germline V gene, CDR1 reads SGHRS and CDR2 reads YFSETQ. Sequencing was carried out with an Illumina NovaSeq 6000. TCRalpha and TCRbeta cDNA libraries were constructed by 5'RACE with constant-segment primers, with sample barcodes and unique molecular identifiers being introduced. RNA was extracted from every sample with Trizol reagent. The libraries were amplified in two PCR steps, and the second step added a second sample barcode and Illumina TruSeq adapters. The libraries were sequenced on an Illumina NovaSeq using 2 x 150 bp paired-end reads. The original pipeline was this. With migec v1.2.7, reads were demultiplexed and then collapsed into UMI-guided consensus sequences. With mixcr v2.1.11, UMI consensuses were aligned to TRA and TRB V and J templates and assembled into clonotypes. A clonotype was counted as expanded or contracted only when both edgeR and NoisET called the clonotype significant, with the noise models trained on biological replicates. For edgeR calls, the thresholds were a false discovery rate-adjusted p below 0.01 and a log2 fold-change of 1. PCA with hierarchical clustering of max-normalized trajectories of the 1000 most abundant clonotypes was used as exploratory dynamics analysis. Each responding clone was given a CD4 or CD8 phenotype based on the CD4+ and CD8+ repertoires, which had been sequenced separately. TCRdb cleaned the public reads at Q25 with fastp, built clones with MiXCR and kept in-frame beta chains. Entries are consolidated by CDR3 protein sequence, retaining the most common genes and DNA. The V and J calls, along with clone size, are taken from TCRdb and not from the paper's own processing. A total of roughly 200,000 distinct CDR3 sequences appear in this sample, under 20% of them only once. The ten largest clones take up approximately 2.1% of the sample.

This clonotype was recorded a few times. It lacks a known antigen. The sample holds no much larger clone one base away, and base qualities are not on file. Here the chain combines TRBV5-1 and TRBJ2-1; TRBD2 fits 8 bases in the junction. Sequenced material: PBMCs or a T cell subset sorted from them (not recorded which). This receptor was obtained from an adult woman who had mild COVID-19 (a few samples of this study predate the infection). The sample titles of this study are shuffled in the database, so cell type and time point are left out; the donor was told from shared clones. The CDR3 reads CASSLVAGLSNEQFF. The DNA reads as follows: TGCGCCAGCAGCTTGGTAGCGGGGTTGTCGAATGAGCAGTTCTTC. The CDR3, completed at both ends by the reference TRBV5-1 and TRBJ2-1 genes, gives the full variable domain KAGVTQTPRYLIKTRGQQVTLSCSPISGHRSVSWYQQTPGQGLQFLFEYFSETQRNKGNFPGRFSGRQFSNSRSEMNVSTLELGDSALYLCASSLVAGLSNEQFFGPGTRLTVL.